This T cell receptor beta chain was documented in a study of T-cell reconstitution after alpha-beta-depleted transplantation in children. It was with unique molecular identifiers that the TCRbeta library was prepared. Each CDR3 protein is one row after TCRdb ran MiXCR on the PCR reads. Among over 150,000 distinct CDR3 sequences listed, more than 12% were seen once. The starting material was PBMCs from the stem cell graft donor, obtained from the stem cell graft. This clonotype was sampled from a human donor who donated a stem cell graft to a child with acute lymphoblastic leukemia.

For the CDR3, the DNA is TGTGCCAGCAGCCCGCCGGGGTCGAAGAACACTGAAGCTTTCTTT. Translated, it gives CASSPPGSKNTEAFF. The chain carries TRBV7-2 and TRBJ1-1; no clear D gene. V was pared by 5 bases and J by 1 base, with 14 bases between. Germline V gene lookup returns CDR1 SGHTA and CDR2 FQGNSA. The CDR3 runs to 15 residues.